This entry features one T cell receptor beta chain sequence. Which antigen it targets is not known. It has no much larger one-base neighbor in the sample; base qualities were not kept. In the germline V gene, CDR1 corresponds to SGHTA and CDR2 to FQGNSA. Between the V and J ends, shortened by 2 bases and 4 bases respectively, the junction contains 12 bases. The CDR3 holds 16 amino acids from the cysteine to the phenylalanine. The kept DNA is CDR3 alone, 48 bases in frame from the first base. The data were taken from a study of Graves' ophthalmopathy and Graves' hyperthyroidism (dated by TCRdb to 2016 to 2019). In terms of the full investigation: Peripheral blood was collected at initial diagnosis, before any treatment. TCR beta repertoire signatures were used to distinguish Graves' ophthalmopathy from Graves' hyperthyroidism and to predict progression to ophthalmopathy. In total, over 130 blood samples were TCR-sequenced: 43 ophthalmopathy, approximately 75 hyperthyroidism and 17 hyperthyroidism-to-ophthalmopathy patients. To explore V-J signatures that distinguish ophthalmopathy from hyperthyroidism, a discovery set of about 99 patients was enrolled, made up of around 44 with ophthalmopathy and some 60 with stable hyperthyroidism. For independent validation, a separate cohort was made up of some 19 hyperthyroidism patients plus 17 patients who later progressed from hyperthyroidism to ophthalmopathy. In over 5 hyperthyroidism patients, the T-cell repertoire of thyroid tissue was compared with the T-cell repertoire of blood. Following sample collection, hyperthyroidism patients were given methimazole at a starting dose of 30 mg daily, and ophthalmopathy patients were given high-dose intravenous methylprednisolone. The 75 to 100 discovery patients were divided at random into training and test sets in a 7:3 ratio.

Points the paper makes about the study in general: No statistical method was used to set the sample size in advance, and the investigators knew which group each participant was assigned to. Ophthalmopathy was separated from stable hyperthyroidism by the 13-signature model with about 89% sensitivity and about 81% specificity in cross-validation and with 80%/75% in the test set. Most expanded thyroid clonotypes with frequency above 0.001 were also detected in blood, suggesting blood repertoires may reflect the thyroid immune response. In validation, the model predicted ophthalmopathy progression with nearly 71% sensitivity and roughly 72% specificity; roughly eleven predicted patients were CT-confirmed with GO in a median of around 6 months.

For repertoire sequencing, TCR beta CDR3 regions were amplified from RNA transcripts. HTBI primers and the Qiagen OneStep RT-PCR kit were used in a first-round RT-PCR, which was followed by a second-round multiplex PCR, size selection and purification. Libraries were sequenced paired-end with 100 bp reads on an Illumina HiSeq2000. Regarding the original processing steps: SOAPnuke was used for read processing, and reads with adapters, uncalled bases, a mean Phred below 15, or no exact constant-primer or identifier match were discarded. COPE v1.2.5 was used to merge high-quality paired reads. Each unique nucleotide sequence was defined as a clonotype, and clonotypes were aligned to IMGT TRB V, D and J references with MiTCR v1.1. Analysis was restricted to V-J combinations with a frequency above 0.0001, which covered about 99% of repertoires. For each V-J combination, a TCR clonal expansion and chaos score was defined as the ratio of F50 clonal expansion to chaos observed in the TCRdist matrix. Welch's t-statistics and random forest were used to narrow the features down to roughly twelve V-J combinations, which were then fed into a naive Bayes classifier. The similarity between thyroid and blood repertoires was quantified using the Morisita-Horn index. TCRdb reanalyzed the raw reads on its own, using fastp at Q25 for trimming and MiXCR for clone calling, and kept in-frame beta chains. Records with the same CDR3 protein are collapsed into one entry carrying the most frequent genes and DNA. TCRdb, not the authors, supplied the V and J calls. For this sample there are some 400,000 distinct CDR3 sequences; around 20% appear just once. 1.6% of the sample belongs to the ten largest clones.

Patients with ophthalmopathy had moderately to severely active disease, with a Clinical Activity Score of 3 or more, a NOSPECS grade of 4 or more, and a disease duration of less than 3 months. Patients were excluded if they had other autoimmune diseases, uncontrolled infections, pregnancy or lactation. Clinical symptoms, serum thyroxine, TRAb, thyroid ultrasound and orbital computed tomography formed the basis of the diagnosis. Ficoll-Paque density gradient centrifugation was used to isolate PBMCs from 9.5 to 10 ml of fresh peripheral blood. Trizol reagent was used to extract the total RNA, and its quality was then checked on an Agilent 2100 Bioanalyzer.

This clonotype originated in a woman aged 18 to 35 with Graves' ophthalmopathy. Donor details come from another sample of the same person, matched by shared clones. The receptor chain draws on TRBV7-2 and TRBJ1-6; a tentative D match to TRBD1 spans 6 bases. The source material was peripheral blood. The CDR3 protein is CASSLSPDSYNSPLHF. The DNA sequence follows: TGTGCCAGCAGCTTATCACCGGACAGTTATAATTCACCCCTCCACTTT.